This T cell receptor (beta chain) was sequenced for a study of blood T cell repertoires in COVID-19. On the study more broadly: Material from acute and convalescent COVID-19 was sourced from the United States, Italy and Spain. T cells, B-cell-depleted T cells, or PBMCs provided the cDNA or gDNA that served as material.

Per the study methods: Estimation of nucleated cell counts was performed using reference gene primer amplification. The assay was immunoSEQ multiplex PCR, and TCRdb's table has in-frame clones only and misses some. The V and J calls and clone size come from that table; D and trimming were worked out from the DNA. The repertoire consists of more than 100,000 clones, with roughly 83% occurring once and the leading ten covering about 1.3%. Input material: peripheral blood. The receptor's source is a man in his fifties or sixties with acute or convalescent COVID-19.

The CDR3 region has the DNA TGCGCCAGCCGGGCCCAGGGCGCGGTGGAGACCCAGTACTTC. It translates to CASRAQGAVETQYF. V usage is TRBV5-1 and J usage is TRBJ2-5; D is possibly TRBD1 (5 bases). Trimming took 7 bases from V and 5 from J, leaving 18 bases between them. Germline lookup yields CDR1 SGHRS and CDR2 YFSETQ. CDR3 length: 14 residues. The complete variable domain, with remaining parts taken from reference TRBV5-1 and TRBJ2-5, reads KAGVTQTPRYLIKTRGQQVTLSCSPISGHRSVSWYQQTPGQGLQFLFEYFSETQRNKGNFPGRFSGRQFSNSRSEMNVSTLELGDSALYLCASRAQGAVETQYFGPGTRLLVL.